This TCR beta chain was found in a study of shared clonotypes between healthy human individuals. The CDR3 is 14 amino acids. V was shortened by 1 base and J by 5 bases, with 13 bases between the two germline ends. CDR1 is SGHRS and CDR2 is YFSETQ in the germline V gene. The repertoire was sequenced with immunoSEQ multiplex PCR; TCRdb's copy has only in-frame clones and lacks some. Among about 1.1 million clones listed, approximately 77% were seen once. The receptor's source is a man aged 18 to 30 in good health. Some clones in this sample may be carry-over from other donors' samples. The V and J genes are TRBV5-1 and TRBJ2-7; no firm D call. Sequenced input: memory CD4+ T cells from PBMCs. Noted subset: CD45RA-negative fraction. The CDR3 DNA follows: TGCGCCAGCAGCTTGCGTGATCCAAAGGACGAGCAGTACTTC. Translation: CASSLRDPKDEQYF.